Given below is one T cell receptor beta chain in context. These data belong to a study of type 1 and type 2 diabetes patients. V was trimmed by 5 bases and J by 1 base, leaving 3 bases between them. This CDR3 region has 12 residues. Genomic DNA was the PCR template. Amplification of the beta chain CDR3 used 30 forward and 13 reverse multiplex primers. MiXCR, applied by TCRdb to the multiplex PCR reads, yields one record per CDR3 protein. The data contain about 250,000 distinct CDR3 sequences, more than 40% of them singletons. The chain joins TRBV12-3 or TRBV12-4 to TRBJ1-5; D is ambiguous. The sample comprised peripheral blood mononuclear cells (PBMCs). The receptor was isolated from a young man with type 2 diabetes. CDR3 amino acids: CASSKSNQPQHF. In nucleotides, the CDR3 is TGTGCCAGCAGTAAGAGCAATCAGCCCCAGCATTTT.